Presented here are 27 T cell receptor beta chains from one specimen sequenced in a study of blood T cell repertoires in COVID-19. The protocol was immunoSEQ multiplex PCR, while the TCRdb copy is restricted to in-frame clones and leaves out a portion. The sample holds about 300,000 clones; roughly 86% are singletons and the top ten take about 1.2%. The sample taken for sequencing was peripheral blood. Source of these receptors: a man between 65 and 79 years old with acute or convalescent COVID-19.

There are a few counts of this clone. The J gene is TRBJ2-2, the V gene TRBV6-4; D is uncertain. Germline V CDR1 and CDR2: MRHNA, SNTAGT. Deletions cut 3 bases from V and 3 bases from J, with 14 bases between. CDR3 length equals 16 residues. The DNA of the CDR3 is TGTGCCAGCAGTGATTCTGAGCGCGGTGACACCGGGGAGCTGTTTTTT. Protein: CASSDSERGDTGELFF.

V gene TRBV7-9 combines with J gene TRBJ2-1; 14 bases are a match to TRBD2. J lost 2 bases, V lost 5 bases, and 5 bases had no gene match. CDR1 is SEHNR and CDR2 is FQNEAQ in the germline V gene (reference sequence). This CDR3 has 17 residues. CDR3 sequence reads: CASSHGTSGGTYNEQFF. Here the CDR3 DNA reads TGTGCCAGCAGCCACGGGACTAGCGGGGGTACCTACAATGAGCAGTTCTTC.

The CDR3 nucleotides are TGTGCCATCAGTGACCAGGGGCGTTCTTATGGCTACACCTTC. It yields the protein CAISDQGRSYGYTF. The gene calls are TRBV10-3 and TRBJ1-2, with a tentative D call TRBD1 (6 bases). CDR3 length: 14 residues. V lost 3 bases, J lost 5 bases, and 13 bases lay in between. The germline CDR1 and CDR2 sequences are ENHRY and SYGVKD.

The J gene is TRBJ2-1, the V gene TRBV18; weak D call: TRBD2 (5 bases). Trimming pared 4 bases from V and 2 bases from J, leaving 12 bases between. The CDR3 is 15 amino acids. Germline CDR1 is KGHSH and CDR2 is LQKENI. The CDR3: CASSRVTGTYNEQFF. CDR3 DNA sequence: TGTGCCAGCTCACGGGTGACGGGGACCTACAATGAGCAGTTCTTC.

This clone appeared a few times. The genes are TRBV2 and TRBJ2-7, with D maybe TRBD2 (5 bases). The V end lost 6 bases, the J end lost 3 bases, and 9 bases lay between the germline ends. CDR1 is SNHLY, CDR2 FYNNEI, per germline. CDR3 length: 12 amino acids. The chain's CDR3 is CASSGDYYEQYF. The CDR3 region has the DNA TGTGCCAGCAGCGGAGACTACTACGAGCAGTACTTC.

This clone came up once. The genes are TRBV20-1 and TRBJ2-6, with TRBD1 as a possible D gene (5 bases). This CDR3 is 14 amino acids long. Germline loops: CDR1 DFQATT, CDR2 SNEGSKA (reference sequence). V was cut by 3 bases and J by 4 bases, with 10 bases left in between. The CDR3: CSASRGDGANVLTF. As DNA, the CDR3 is TGCAGTGCTAGTAGGGGTGACGGGGCCAACGTCCTGACTTTC.

This clone was detected only once. V usage is TRBV2 and J usage is TRBJ2-2; 7 bases agree with TRBD2. Per germline, CDR1 SNHLY and CDR2 FYNNEI. The CDR3 extends over 16 amino acids. V was pared by 6 bases and J by 4 bases, with 11 bases of the junction left unmatched. This chain's CDR3 is CASRPLGGVSTGELFF. As DNA, the CDR3 is TGTGCCAGCAGGCCATTGGGGGGGGTTAGCACCGGGGAGCTGTTTTTT.

V and J are TRBV29-1 and TRBJ2-7, with 8 bases matching TRBD2. There are 14 residues in the CDR3. Per the germline V gene, CDR1 is SQVTM and CDR2 is ANQGSEA. Written as DNA, the CDR3 is TGCACCGGAGCACCGGGACTAGTATCTTACGAGCAGTACTTC. Translated, it gives CTGAPGLVSYEQYF.

The chain carries TRBV7-9 and TRBJ1-3, with D maybe TRBD1 (5 bases). Germline V gene sequence: CDR1 SEHNR, CDR2 FQNEAQ (reference sequence). This CDR3 region has 16 residues. V lost 5 bases and J 0 bases, leaving 14 bases between the germline ends. The CDR3 here is CASSPPAGRSGNTIYF. The CDR3 DNA reads TGTGCCAGCAGCCCCCCGGCGGGACGCTCTGGAAACACCATATATTTT. The whole variable domain, filled in from reference TRBV7-9 and TRBJ1-3, reads DTGVSQNPRHKITKRGQNVTFRCDPISEHNRLYWYRQTLGQGPEFLTYFQNEAQLEKSRLLSDRFSAERPKGSFSTLEIQRTEQGDSAMYLCASSPPAGRSGNTIYFGEGSWLTVV.

CDR3 protein: CASSKPGLAAQPRETQYF. CDR3 bases: TGTGCCAGTAGTAAACCCGGACTAGCGGCACAACCGAGAGAGACCCAGTACTTC. V is TRBV19 and J is TRBJ2-5, with TRBD2 matching over 10 bases. CDR1 and CDR2 from the germline V gene are LNHDA and SQIVND (reference sequence). V lost 4 bases to trimming and J lost 4 bases; unmatched junction nucleotides: 15. This CDR3 is built from 18 residues.

This clone was seen a handful of times. The chain carries TRBV4-2 and TRBJ1-1, with 10 bases that match TRBD1. Germline V lookup: CDR1 LGHNA, CDR2 YNFKEQ. CDR3 length equals 18 residues. The V and J ends lost 0 bases and 5 bases, in that order; junction bases with no gene match: 12. The CDR3 here is CASSQDGGSDRGRTEAFF. In DNA, the CDR3 is TGTGCCAGCAGCCAAGATGGGGGATCCGACAGGGGGCGGACTGAAGCTTTCTTT.

The chain joins TRBV19 to TRBJ2-2, with D tentatively TRBD1 (5 bases). The CDR3 has 18 amino acids. V was cut by 7 bases and J by 0 bases, with 21 bases left in between. Germline V gives CDR1 LNHDA, CDR2 SQIVND (reference sequence). CDR3 residues: CASIPDNWRIANTGELFF. The CDR3, as DNA: TGTGCCAGTATTCCGGACAACTGGAGAATCGCGAACACCGGGGAGCTGTTTTTT.

This rearrangement joins TRBV30 to TRBJ2-3, with unresolved D. This CDR3 spans 11 amino acids. Germline V gene lookup returns CDR1 GTSNPN and CDR2 SVGIG (reference sequence). Trimming pared 5 bases from V and 8 bases from J, leaving 11 bases between. This CDR3 reads CAWGQLGTQYF. CDR3 coding DNA: TGTGCCTGGGGCCAGCTAGGTACGCAGTATTTT.

The V and J genes are TRBV20-1 and TRBJ2-6, with a weak D call TRBD2 (6 bases). The V end was cut by 3 bases, the J end by 0 bases, with 21 bases between. Germline loops: CDR1 DFQATT, CDR2 SNEGSKA (reference sequence). The CDR3 is 19 residues long. The CDR3 sequence is CSASNLRDSGYSGANVLTF. The CDR3 coding sequence is TGCAGTGCTAGTAATCTTAGGGACTCTGGTTACTCTGGGGCCAACGTCCTGACTTTC.

The CDR3 spells CASFRGRDTEAFF. The CDR3 coding sequence is TGTGCCAGCTTTAGGGGGAGGGACACTGAAGCTTTCTTT. V gene TRBV18 combines with J gene TRBJ1-1; TRBD1 is a possible D gene (6 bases). CDR1 and CDR2 (germline): KGHSH, LQKENI. The V end was cut by 7 bases, the J end by 3 bases, with 12 bases between. The CDR3 is 13 amino acids.

The V call is TRBV28, the J call TRBJ2-3; D is undetermined. CDR3 length: 16 amino acids. V was pared by 5 bases and J by 5 bases, with 20 bases between. Germline CDR1 reads MDHEN; CDR2 reads SYDVKM. CDR3 coding DNA: TGTGCCAGCAGTCCTAAACGGCAGGAAATCTTAGATACGCAGTATTTT. Translated, it gives CASSPKRQEILDTQYF.

V and J are TRBV9 and TRBJ1-1; TRBD1 matches at 11 bases. V lost 3 bases, J lost 9 bases, and 13 bases stayed unmatched. The CDR3 is 16 amino acids. The germline gives CDR1 SGDLS, CDR2 YYNGEE. CDR3 sequence: CASSATLYGTGGKAFF. CDR3 DNA sequence: TGTGCCAGCAGCGCCACCCTTTACGGGACAGGGGGTAAAGCTTTCTTT.

This clone came up once. The DNA of the CDR3 is TGTGCCAGTAGTATAGGGACTAGCGGGAGCCGGGAGCTGTTTTTT. Its translation is CASSIGTSGSRELFF. The chain uses TRBV19 and TRBJ2-2; the match to TRBD2 covers 13 bases. Trimming at V came to 1 base and at J to 9 bases, leaving 2 bases not matched to a gene. The CDR3 is made up of 15 amino acids. CDR1 is LNHDA and CDR2 is SQIVND in the germline V gene (reference sequence).

CDR3 amino acids: CASRSTGARTEAFF. The CDR3 DNA is TGTGCCAGCAGATCGACAGGGGCACGAACTGAAGCTTTCTTT. The genes are TRBV7-9 and TRBJ1-1; TRBD1 aligns across 8 bases. V shed 6 bases, J shed 5 bases, and the junction held 8 bases outside the gene matches. Germline-derived CDR1 and CDR2 are SEHNR and FQNEAQ (reference sequence). There are 14 residues in the CDR3.

The chain links TRBV6-2 or TRBV6-3 to TRBJ2-3; TRBD2 aligns across 13 bases. The germline V gene encodes CDR1 MNHEY and CDR2 SVGEGT. CDR3 size: 18 residues. Trimming cost V 2 bases and J 4 bases; bases outside gene matches: 9. The CDR3 region is CASSYKGTSGILPDTQYF. In nucleotides, the CDR3 is TGTGCCAGCAGTTACAAGGGGACTAGCGGGATCTTGCCAGATACGCAGTATTTT.

The rearrangement joins TRBV15 to TRBJ1-5; 8 bases match TRBD1. The CDR3 loop spans 15 amino acids. Losses at the gene ends were 0 bases for V and 6 bases for J; bases not matched to a gene: 4. CDR1 and CDR2 (germline): LNHNV, YYDKDF (reference sequence). This CDR3 reads CATSRDLQGAQPQHF. CDR3 sequence (DNA): TGTGCCACCAGCAGAGATTTGCAGGGGGCTCAGCCCCAGCATTTT.

V usage is TRBV10-3 and J usage is TRBJ1-5, with 7 positions matching TRBD1. The germline CDR1 and CDR2 sequences are ENHRY and SYGVKD. The J segment lost 3 bases and the V segment lost 2 bases, leaving 4 bases of the junction unmatched. CDR3 length: 15 amino acids. CDR3 sequence: CAISERTGLNQPQHF. CDR3 nucleotide sequence: TGTGCCATCAGTGAGCGGACAGGTCTCAATCAGCCCCAGCATTTT.

The chain couples TRBV3-1 (or the pseudogene TRBV3-2) to TRBJ2-3; 11 positions agree with TRBD2. V trimming: 4 bases; J trimming: 5 bases; junction bases outside the gene matches: 5. Germline lookup yields CDR1 LGHDT and CDR2 YNNKEL (reference sequence). This CDR3 is 15 amino acids long. CDR3: CASSPTSGVLDTQYF. DNA for the CDR3: TGTGCCAGCAGCCCGACTAGCGGGGTCCTAGATACGCAGTATTTT.

The chain employs TRBV6-5 and TRBJ2-7; 8 positions match TRBD1. After removal of 6 bases from V and 2 bases from J, the junction contained 6 bases not matched to a gene. Germline V lookup: CDR1 MNHEY, CDR2 SVGAGI. This CDR3 has 14 amino acids. The CDR3 region has the DNA TGTGCCAGCAGAGGGGACAGGCCCCCCTACGAGCAGTACTTC. It yields the protein CASRGDRPPYEQYF.

The gene calls are TRBV5-1 and TRBJ2-5; the match to TRBD2 covers 15 bases. V trimming: 2 bases; J trimming: 5 bases; junction bases outside the gene matches: 10. The CDR3 length is 18 residues. Germline assignment: CDR1 SGHRS and CDR2 YFSETQ. The DNA for the CDR3 is TGCGCCAGCAGCTTAGCAGGACTAGCGGGAGGGCCGGGGGAGACCCAGTACTTC. It encodes CASSLAGLAGGPGETQYF.

The V gene is TRBV7-2, the J gene TRBJ1-2; 11 bases align to TRBD1. J lost 3 bases, V lost 7 bases, and 7 bases had no gene match. Germline assignment: CDR1 SGHTA and CDR2 FQGNSA. This CDR3 region has 15 residues. CDR3 region: CASNAWDRGDYGYTF. As DNA, the CDR3 is TGTGCCAGCAACGCATGGGACAGGGGGGACTATGGCTACACCTTC.

The chain employs TRBV28 and TRBJ1-2; 7 bases map to TRBD1. The CDR3 is 17 residues long. Germline lookup yields CDR1 MDHEN and CDR2 SYDVKM. After removal of 8 bases from V and 1 base from J, the junction contained 16 bases not matched to a gene. The CDR3 bases are TGTGCCAGCGGTAGCTCCTTAGGGGGCGCACATAACTATGGCTACACCTTC. Protein: CASGSSLGGAHNYGYTF.